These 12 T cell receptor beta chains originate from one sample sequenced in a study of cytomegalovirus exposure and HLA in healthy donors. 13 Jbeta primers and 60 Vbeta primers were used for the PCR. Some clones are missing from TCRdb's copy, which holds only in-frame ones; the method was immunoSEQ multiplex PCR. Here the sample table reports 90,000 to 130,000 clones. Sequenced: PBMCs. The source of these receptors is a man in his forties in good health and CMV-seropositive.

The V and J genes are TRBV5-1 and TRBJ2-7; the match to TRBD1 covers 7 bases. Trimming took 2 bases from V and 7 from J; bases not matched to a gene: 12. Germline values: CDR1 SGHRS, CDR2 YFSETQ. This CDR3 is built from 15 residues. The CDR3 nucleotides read TGCGCCAGCAGCTTTATTCGACAGGGAGAAGGTGAGCAGTACTTC. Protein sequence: CASSFIRQGEGEQYF. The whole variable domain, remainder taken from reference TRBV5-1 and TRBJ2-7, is KAGVTQTPRYLIKTRGQQVTLSCSPISGHRSVSWYQQTPGQGLQFLFEYFSETQRNKGNFPGRFSGRQFSNSRSEMNVSTLELGDSALYLCASSFIRQGEGEQYFGPGTRLTVT.

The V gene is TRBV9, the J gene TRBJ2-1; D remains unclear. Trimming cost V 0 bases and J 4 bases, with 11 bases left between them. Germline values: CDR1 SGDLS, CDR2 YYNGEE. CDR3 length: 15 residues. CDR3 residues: CASSVAAGTYNEQFF. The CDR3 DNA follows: TGTGCCAGCAGCGTAGCGGCAGGAACTTACAATGAGCAGTTCTTC.

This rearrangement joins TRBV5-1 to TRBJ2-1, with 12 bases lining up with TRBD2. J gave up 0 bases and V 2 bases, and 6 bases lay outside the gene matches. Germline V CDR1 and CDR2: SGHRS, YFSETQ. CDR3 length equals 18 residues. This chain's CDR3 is CASSFLAGGPLSYNEQFF. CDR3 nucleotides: TGCGCCAGCAGCTTCCTAGCGGGAGGGCCTCTCTCCTACAATGAGCAGTTCTTC.

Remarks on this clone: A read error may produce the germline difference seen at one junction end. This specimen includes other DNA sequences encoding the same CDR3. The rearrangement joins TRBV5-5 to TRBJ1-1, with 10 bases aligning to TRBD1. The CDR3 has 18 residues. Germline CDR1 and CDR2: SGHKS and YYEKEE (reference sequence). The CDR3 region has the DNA TGTGCCAGCAGCACCGCGGGACAGGGGACTCACATGAACACTGAAGCCTTCTTT. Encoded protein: CASSTAGQGTHMNTEAFF.

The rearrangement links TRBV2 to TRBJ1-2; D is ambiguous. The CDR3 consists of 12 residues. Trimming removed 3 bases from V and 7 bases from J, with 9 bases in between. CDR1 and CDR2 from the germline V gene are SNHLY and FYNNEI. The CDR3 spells CASSDVALGYTF. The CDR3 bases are TGTGCCAGCAGTGACGTGGCTCTTGGCTACACCTTC.

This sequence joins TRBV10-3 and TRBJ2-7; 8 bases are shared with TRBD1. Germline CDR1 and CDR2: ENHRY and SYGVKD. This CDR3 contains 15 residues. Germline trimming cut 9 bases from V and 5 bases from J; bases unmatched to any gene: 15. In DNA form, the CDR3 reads TGTGCCATGGGGGTGGAGACAGGGGCAGGGGACGAGCAGTACTTC. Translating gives CAMGVETGAGDEQYF.

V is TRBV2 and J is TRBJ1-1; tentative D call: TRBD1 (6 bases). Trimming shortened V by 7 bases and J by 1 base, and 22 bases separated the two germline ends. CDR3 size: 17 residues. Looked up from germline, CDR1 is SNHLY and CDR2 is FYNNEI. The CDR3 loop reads CASIMDRDTRPNTEAFF. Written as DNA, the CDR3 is TGTGCCAGCATAATGGACAGAGACACACGGCCGAACACTGAAGCTTTCTTT.

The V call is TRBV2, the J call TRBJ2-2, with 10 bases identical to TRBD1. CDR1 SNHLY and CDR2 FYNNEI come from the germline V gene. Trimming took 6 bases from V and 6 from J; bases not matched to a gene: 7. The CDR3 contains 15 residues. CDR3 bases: TGTGCCAGCAGGGGGGGGACAGGGGCTGCCGGGGAGCTGTTTTTT. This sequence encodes CASRGGTGAAGELFF.

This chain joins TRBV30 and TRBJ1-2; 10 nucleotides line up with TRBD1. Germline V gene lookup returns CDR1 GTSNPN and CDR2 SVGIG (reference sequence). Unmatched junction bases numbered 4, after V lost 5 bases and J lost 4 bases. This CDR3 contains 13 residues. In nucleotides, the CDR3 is TGTGCCTGGGGGGACAGGGGTGTCTATGGCTACACCTTC. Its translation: CAWGDRGVYGYTF.

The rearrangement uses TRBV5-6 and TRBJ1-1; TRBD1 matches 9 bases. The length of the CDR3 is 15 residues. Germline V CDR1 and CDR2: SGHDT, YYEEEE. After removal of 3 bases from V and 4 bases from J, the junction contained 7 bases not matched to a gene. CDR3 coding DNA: TGTGCCAGCAGCTCCCCGGGACAGGGATCCACTGAAGCTTTCTTT. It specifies CASSSPGQGSTEAFF.

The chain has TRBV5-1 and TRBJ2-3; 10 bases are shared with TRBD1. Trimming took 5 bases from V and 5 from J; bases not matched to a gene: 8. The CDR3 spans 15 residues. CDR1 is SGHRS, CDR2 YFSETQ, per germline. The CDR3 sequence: CASRLLTGGKDTQYF. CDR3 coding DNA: TGCGCCAGCAGGTTGTTGACAGGGGGCAAAGATACGCAGTATTTT.

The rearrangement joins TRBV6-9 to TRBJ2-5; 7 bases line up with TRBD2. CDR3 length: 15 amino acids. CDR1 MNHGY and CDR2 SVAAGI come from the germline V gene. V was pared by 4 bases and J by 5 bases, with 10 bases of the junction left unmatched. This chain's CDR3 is CASSSGGGWCETQYF. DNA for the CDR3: TGTGCCAGCAGTTCGGGCGGGGGATGGTGTGAGACCCAGTACTTC.